Detailed here is one T cell receptor (beta chain). This clone's antigen is unknown. Per-base qualities were not stored, and no clone one base away is much larger. This sample was taken from a study of vaccination effects on CD4 cells after COVID-19 (dated by TCRdb to 2022 to 2024). Context from the whole study: Participants received two doses of either the BNT162b2 or the mRNA-1273 mRNA SARS-CoV-2 vaccine. Cultures from other donors in the study were sequenced with the Oncomine TCR Beta short-read assay on an Illumina iSeq 100. The study compared SARS-CoV-2 spike-specific CD4+ TCR repertoires before and after mRNA vaccination in COVID-19 convalescent patients and infection-naive vaccine recipients. The full study included approximately nine COVID-19 convalescent patients and several SARS-CoV-2-naive healthy vaccine recipients.

To identify antigen-specific CD4+ T cell clonotypes by their expansion, the ViraFEST assay first stimulated PBMC with viral peptide pools and then applied TCR sequencing. After around 10 days of culture, CD4+ T cells were isolated with the EasySep CD4+ T cell isolation kit. Healthy vaccine recipients had no prior SARS-CoV-2 infection, confirmed by negative nucleocapsid antibodies before and after vaccination. Each well held roughly 2 million PBMC cultured in IMDM containing approximately 5% human AB serum, about 10 IU/ml IL-2 and gentamicin, along with around 11 ug/ml peptides. Half of the culture medium was replaced with fresh IL-2-containing medium on days 3 and 7. Each peptide stimulation condition was cultured in triplicate wells unless otherwise noted. Using Ficoll-Paque Plus gradient centrifugation, PBMC were separated from whole blood and then either used fresh or cryopreserved at -140C. Overlapping peptide pools spanned the spike proteins of SARS-CoV-2 and the common cold coronaviruses HCoV-NL63, HCoV-OC43 and HCoV-229E. The QIAamp micro DNA kit was used to extract genomic DNA from the cultured CD4+ T cells.

The CDR3 covers 13 residues, taking in both the cysteine and the phenylalanine. Just the 39-base CDR3 DNA is kept, in frame starting at base 1. CDR1 and CDR2 were assigned from the germline V gene as MNHEY and SVGAGI. A distance of 9 bases separates the germline ends of V and J, which lose 7 bases and 2 bases respectively. The receptor library was made with the immunoSEQ multiplex PCR assay. TCR beta CDR3 sequencing was performed on DNA from the cultured, isolated CD4+ T cells. From the authors' description of their analysis: Non-productive TCR sequences were discarded, and reads were trimmed to the CDR3 region, with only CDR3s of 7 or more amino acids retained. Antigen-specific clonotypes were identified with the MANAFEST web app by comparing expansion in peptide wells against reference cultures. For clones to be considered positive, expansion at FDR<0.05 versus reference and all other wells, an odds ratio above 5, and a frequency above 0.1% in two replicate wells were required. Clonotypes significantly expanded in SARS-CoV-2 spike wells and in at least one common cold coronavirus spike condition were defined as cross-reactive. Levenshtein distance calculated with the stringdist R package was used to assess CDR3 similarity, and unrooted trees were constructed with ape in R 3.6.1. Imported from immuneACCESS, the table was reduced by TCRdb to in-frame sequences with V and J called. These copies leave out some clones; in studies compared against another copy, an unresolved V gene accounts for under half, and the cause of the remainder is not known. V, J and clone size were drawn from that table, and D and trimming were deduced from the DNA. The sample contains tens of thousands of clones, around 78% of them found a single time. The ten largest account for roughly 10% of the sample.

Beyond this particular receptor, the publication reports: Limitations of the study were the small number of convalescent patients and the absence of early post-infection timepoints. Among healthy vaccine recipients, nearly all vaccine-induced clones were SARS-CoV-2 mono-reactive, and just 1 of 255 was cross-reactive with common cold coronaviruses. Marked clonal contraction was observed in both infection-induced and vaccine-induced clones at late post-vaccination timepoints, consistent with waning T cell responses.

This material consisted of CD4+ T cells from PBMCs cultured with SARS-CoV-2 spike peptides, taken before COVID-19 vaccination. The cell subset or site label, as the study defines it: SARS-CoV-2 spike overlapping peptide pool stimulation. The receptor's source is a human donor who received a COVID-19 vaccine. The chain links TRBV6-5 with TRBJ1-5; a tentative D match to TRBD1 spans 6 bases. The bases read TGTGCCAGCAACAGGGACCGCAATCAGCCCCAGCATTTT. This translates into CASNRDRNQPQHF.